This passage covers 15 T cell receptor beta chains from one sample sequenced in a study of CD8 T cells in Susac syndrome. Roughly 0.45 to 1 ug RNA was reverse transcribed with random hexamers. TCRdb reprocessed the immunoSEQ multiplex PCR reads via MiXCR and lists one record per CDR3 protein. The sample records 150,000 to 190,000 distinct CDR3 sequences, about 94% being singletons. Sequences were obtained from CD8+ T cells from PBMCs. The receptor set was obtained from a human donor with multiple sclerosis.

The chain has TRBV9 and TRBJ2-5, with D tentatively TRBD2 (6 bases). V lost 0 bases, J lost 5 bases, and 8 bases lay in between. CDR3 size: 13 residues. Germline V gene data show CDR1 as SGDLS and CDR2 as YYNGEE. The CDR3 DNA sequence: TGTGCCAGCAGCGTAGGGGGGGAGGAGACCCAGTACTTC. Translating gives CASSVGGEETQYF.

J is TRBJ2-5 and V is TRBV6-1; D gene unclear. Germline V gene data show CDR1 as MNHNS and CDR2 as SASEGT. V was pared by 7 bases and J by 1 base, with 16 bases between. This CDR3 spans 15 amino acids. As DNA, the CDR3 is TGTGCCAGCATGAACTTACCACGGCCCCAAGAGACCCAGTACTTC. Amino acids: CASMNLPRPQETQYF.

This chain connects TRBV25-1 to TRBJ2-5, with D perhaps matching TRBD1 or TRBD2 (6 bases each). CDR1 is MGHDK, CDR2 SYGVNS, per germline. The CDR3 has 14 amino acids. V lost 8 bases and J 1 base, leaving 14 bases between the germline ends. The CDR3 reads CASGGGIGQETQYF. The CDR3 DNA sequence: TGTGCCAGCGGAGGGGGAATTGGCCAAGAGACCCAGTACTTC.

The rearrangement links TRBV6-2 or TRBV6-3 to TRBJ1-2, with D possibly TRBD1 on 5 matching bases. Per the germline V gene, CDR1 is MNHEY and CDR2 is SVGEGT. The CDR3 has 13 residues. V gave up 8 bases and J gave up 2 bases, with 12 bases separating them. In nucleotides, the CDR3 is TGTGCCAGCGGGCCAGGGTCGAACTATGGCTACACCTTC. Its translation is CASGPGSNYGYTF.

The rearrangement uses TRBV4-3 and TRBJ2-3, with D perhaps TRBD2 (7 bases). Germline-derived CDR1 and CDR2 are LGHNA and YSLEER. The ends were cut back, 1 base at V and 1 base at J, with 12 bases in the middle. The CDR3 runs to 16 residues. CDR3 sequence reads: CASSQGRGRGTDTQYF. In nucleotides, the CDR3 is TGCGCCAGCAGCCAAGGAAGGGGGAGGGGCACAGATACGCAGTATTTT.

The J gene is TRBJ2-3, the V gene TRBV20-1; maybe TRBD1 (6 bases). The germline CDR1 and CDR2 sequences are DFQATT and SNEGSKA (reference sequence). V gave up 2 bases and J gave up 5 bases, with 11 bases separating them. This CDR3 spans 13 amino acids. CDR3 region: CSARRVGGDTQYF. The CDR3 DNA follows: TGCAGTGCTAGACGTGTAGGGGGAGATACGCAGTATTTT.

The chain joins TRBV27 to TRBJ2-1; 7 positions match TRBD2. This CDR3 spans 13 amino acids. V lost 5 bases to trimming and J lost 10 bases; unmatched junction nucleotides: 8. Germline values: CDR1 MNHEY, CDR2 SMNVEV (reference sequence). The CDR3 spells CASSPSLRGEQFF. Written as DNA, the CDR3 is TGTGCCAGCAGTCCCAGTCTGCGGGGGGAGCAGTTCTTC.

The chain joins TRBV4-1 to TRBJ1-1, with unresolved D. Looked up from germline, CDR1 is MGHRA and CDR2 is YSYEKL. Between the trimmed V and J ends, which lost 0 bases and 6 bases, there was a span of 11 bases. This CDR3 region has 14 residues. In DNA, the CDR3 is TGCGCCAGCAGCCAAGAAGGATCCGTCTCTGAAGCTTTCTTT. Amino acids: CASSQEGSVSEAFF.

CDR3 loop: CSARTPTRDTEAFF. The CDR3 DNA reads as TGCAGTGCCCGGACACCCACGAGGGACACTGAAGCTTTCTTT. The chain combines TRBV20-1 with TRBJ1-1; D perhaps matches TRBD1 (5 bases). The CDR3 contains 14 residues. Germline CDR1 DFQATT, CDR2 SNEGSKA (reference sequence). Trimming shortened V by 6 bases and J by 3 bases, and 17 bases separated the two germline ends.

The rearrangement links TRBV30 to TRBJ1-2; D is unresolved. V gave up 5 bases and J gave up 4 bases, with 20 bases separating them. The germline CDR1 and CDR2 sequences are GTSNPN and SVGIG (reference sequence). The CDR3 extends over 15 amino acids. The CDR3 sequence: CAWGYQPQRVYGYTF. Here the CDR3 DNA reads TGTGCCTGGGGATACCAGCCTCAGCGGGTCTATGGCTACACCTTC. Full variable domain (missing parts from reference TRBV30 and TRBJ1-2): SQTIHQWPATLVQPVGSPLSLECTVEGTSNPNLYWYRQAAGRGLQLLFYSVGIGQISSEVPQNLSASRPQDRQFILSSKKLLLSDSGFYLCAWGYQPQRVYGYTFGSGTRLTVV.

V is TRBV28 and J is TRBJ2-7; D is uncertain. Germline CDR1 reads MDHEN; CDR2 reads SYDVKM. Trimming left V 1 base short and J 0 bases short, with 7 bases between. The CDR3 covers 14 residues. The CDR3 protein is CASSLLGPSYEQYF. DNA for the CDR3: TGTGCCAGCAGTTTATTGGGCCCCTCCTACGAGCAGTACTTC.

V usage is TRBV21-1 and J usage is TRBJ2-2; the table assigns TRBD1, which was not confirmed against the DNA. TRBV21-1 is tagged as a pseudogene. The CDR3 contains 13 residues. The CDR3 sequence: CASSGAREGELFF. CDR3 coding DNA: TGTGCCAGCAGTGGGGCCAGAGAAGGGGAGCTGTTTTTT.

This sequence joins TRBV30 and TRBJ2-3, with D possibly matching TRBD2 (6 bases). CDR3 length: 14 residues. Trimming pared 2 bases from V and 2 bases from J, leaving 11 bases between. Germline lookup yields CDR1 GTSNPN and CDR2 SVGIG (reference sequence). CDR3 bases: TGTGCCTGGAGTAGTGGGGGGTTCACAGATACGCAGTATTTT. Its translation: CAWSSGGFTDTQYF.

The chain is built from TRBV9 and TRBJ1-2; D not resolved. CDR1 and CDR2 (germline): SGDLS, YYNGEE. CDR3 size: 13 residues. Trimming cost V 0 bases and J 8 bases, with 11 bases left between them. The CDR3 DNA reads TGTGCCAGCAGCGTAGAGGCGCTGGGGGGCTACACCTTC. Protein: CASSVEALGGYTF.

The chain recombines TRBV4-2 with TRBJ1-2; D may be TRBD1 (5 bases). The CDR3 has 16 residues. The germline CDR1 and CDR2 sequences are LGHNA and YNFKEQ. Trimming cost V 0 bases and J 3 bases, with 14 bases left between them. CDR3 sequence: CASSQDRGRRYYGYTF. The CDR3 DNA reads TGTGCCAGCAGCCAAGATCGGGGGAGGAGGTACTATGGCTACACCTTC.